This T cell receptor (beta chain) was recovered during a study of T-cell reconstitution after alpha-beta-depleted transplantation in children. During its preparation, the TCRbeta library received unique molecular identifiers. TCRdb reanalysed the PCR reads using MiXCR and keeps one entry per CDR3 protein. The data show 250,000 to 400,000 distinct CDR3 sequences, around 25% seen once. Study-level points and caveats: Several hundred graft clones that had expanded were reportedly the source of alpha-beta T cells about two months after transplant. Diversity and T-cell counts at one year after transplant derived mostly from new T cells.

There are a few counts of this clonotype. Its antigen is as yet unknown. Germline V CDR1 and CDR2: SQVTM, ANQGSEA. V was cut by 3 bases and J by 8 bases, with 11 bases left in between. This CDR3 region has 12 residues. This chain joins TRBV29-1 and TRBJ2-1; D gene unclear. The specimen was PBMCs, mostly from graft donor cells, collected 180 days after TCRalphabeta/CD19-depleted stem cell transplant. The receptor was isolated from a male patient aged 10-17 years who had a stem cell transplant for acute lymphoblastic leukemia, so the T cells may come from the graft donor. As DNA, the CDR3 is TGCAGCGTTGAGTGGTTAACTTATGAGCAGTTCTTC. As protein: CSVEWLTYEQFF.